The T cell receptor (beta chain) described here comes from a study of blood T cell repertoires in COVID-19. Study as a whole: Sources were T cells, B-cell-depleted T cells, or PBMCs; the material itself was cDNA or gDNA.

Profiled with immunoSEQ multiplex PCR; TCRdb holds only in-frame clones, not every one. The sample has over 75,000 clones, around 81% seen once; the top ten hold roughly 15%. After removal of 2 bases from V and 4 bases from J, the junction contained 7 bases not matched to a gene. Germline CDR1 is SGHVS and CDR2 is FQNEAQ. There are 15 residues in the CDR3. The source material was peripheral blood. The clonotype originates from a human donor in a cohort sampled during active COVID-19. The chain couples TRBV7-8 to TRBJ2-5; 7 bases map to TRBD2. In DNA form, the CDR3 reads TGTGCCAGCAGCTTATCTGCGGGAGCCGCAGAGACCCAGTACTTC. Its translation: CASSLSAGAAETQYF.